The T cell receptor beta chain under discussion was sequenced for a study of T cells after posttransplantation cyclophosphamide. The CDR3 has 16 residues. Looked up from germline, CDR1 is SEHNR and CDR2 is FQNEAQ (reference sequence). Deletions cut 1 base from V and 2 bases from J, with 15 bases between. TCRdb's table, derived via immunoSEQ multiplex PCR, lists solely in-frame clones and lacks some. The table has some 53,000 clones, 86% seen once. The TCR sequence derives from a man in his thirties or forties with a blood cancer, CMV-positive, and with a related stem cell donor. Sequencing was done on a sample of PBMCs. The chain is built from TRBV7-9 and TRBJ2-7, with D tentatively TRBD2 (6 bases). The CDR3 nucleotides are TGTGCCAGCAGCTTAGGTAGGGAGGCAGCCCCCTACGAGCAGTACTTC. Residues: CASSLGREAAPYEQYF.